This T cell receptor beta chain was sequenced during a study of tumor and adjacent non-tumor tissue in lung cancer. On the study more broadly: Aged about 31 to 80 years, patients included 10 men and roughly 5 women with stage I to III disease. Overall study findings and caveats: Top 100 clones took a larger repertoire share in normal lung.

A note on this clonotype: Its antigen is undetermined. The CDR3 does not close with the conserved phenylalanine or tryptophan, likely indicating a read error.

RNA was extracted from bulk tissue without any cell sorting. Between August and November 2014, newly diagnosed, chemotherapy-naive lung cancer patients underwent thoracic surgery in China. The library came from three nested PCR rounds adapted from ARM-PCR protocols. TCRdb re-called the multiplex PCR reads with MiXCR, one entry per CDR3 protein. In the table there are 200,000 to 250,000 distinct CDR3 sequences, over 55% of which are singletons. CDR1 is LGHNA and CDR2 is YNFKEQ in the germline V gene. The CDR3 length is 15 residues. V gene TRBV4-2 combines with J gene TRBJ1-5; D gene uncertain. The specimen was lung tumor tissue. The TCR sequence derives from a man aged 55 to 69 with non-small cell lung cancer. CDR3 region: CVSSQNVRSNQPQHV. The CDR3 DNA sequence: TGTGTCAGCAGCCAAAATGTCCGTAGCAATCAGCCCCAGCATGTT.